These 12 T cell receptor beta chains came from one sample sequenced in a study of blood T cell repertoires in COVID-19. Generated by immunoSEQ multiplex PCR, the TCRdb table keeps only in-frame clones and is missing some. The sample lists 55,000 to 80,000 clones; 70% to 90% were seen once. Source material: peripheral blood. These receptors were taken from a man between 65 and 85 years old with acute or convalescent COVID-19.

Here the CDR3 DNA reads TGTGCCAGCAGTGTCACAGGGGGCACAGGTGGCTACACCTTC. It yields the protein CASSVTGGTGGYTF. The chain carries TRBV28 and TRBJ1-2; 9 nucleotides line up with TRBD1. V lost 5 bases and J lost 7; bases outside the gene matches: 8. The germline gives CDR1 MDHEN, CDR2 SYDVKM. The CDR3 runs 14 residues.

This clone has a handful of counts. This chain connects TRBV6-5 to TRBJ2-7, with 10 nucleotides matching TRBD1. This CDR3 contains 15 residues. The ends lost 0 bases at V and 4 bases at J; junction bases unmatched: 3. The germline gives CDR1 MNHEY, CDR2 SVGAGI. CDR3 sequence: CASSYSGQGKYEQYF. The CDR3 coding sequence is TGTGCCAGCAGTTACTCGGGACAGGGGAAATACGAGCAGTACTTC.

V gene TRBV6-5 combines with J gene TRBJ1-4, with 10 positions matching TRBD1. Trimming at V came to 2 bases and at J to 3 bases, leaving 3 bases not matched to a gene. This CDR3 is built from 16 residues. Germline CDR1 is MNHEY and CDR2 is SVGAGI. The CDR3: CASSYDRGPPNEKLFF. DNA for the CDR3: TGTGCCAGCAGTTACGACAGGGGGCCTCCTAATGAAAAACTGTTTTTT.

V and J are TRBV3-1 (or the pseudogene TRBV3-2) and TRBJ2-1, with 7 nucleotides matching TRBD2. Germline CDR1 reads LGHDT; CDR2 reads YNNKEL (reference sequence). This CDR3 has 16 residues. V was clipped by 0 bases and J by 7 bases; unmatched bases: 9. The CDR3 is CASSQDLLRGGNEQFF. CDR3 nucleotides: TGTGCCAGCAGCCAAGATCTACTTCGGGGAGGGAATGAGCAGTTCTTC.

The chain employs TRBV18 and TRBJ1-1; TRBD1 aligns across 8 bases. Germline V CDR1 and CDR2: KGHSH, LQKENI. Losses at the gene ends were 3 bases for V and 2 bases for J; bases not matched to a gene: 5. The CDR3 has 15 residues. For the CDR3, the DNA is TGTGCCAGCTCACCTCGACAGGGGCCCAACACTGAAGCTTTCTTT. Amino acid sequence: CASSPRQGPNTEAFF. Variable domain in full (rest from reference TRBV18 and TRBJ1-1): NAGVMQNPRHLVRRRGQEARLRCSPMKGHSHVYWYRQLPEEGLKFMVYLQKENIIDESGMPKERFSAEFPKEGPSILRIQQVVRGDSAAYFCASSPRQGPNTEAFFGQGTRLTVV.

The V call is TRBV11-2, the J call TRBJ1-5; D is unclear. Trimming took 1 base from V and 2 from J, leaving 6 bases between them. The CDR3 sequence is 14 residues long. The germline gives CDR1 SGHAT, CDR2 FQNNGV. The CDR3 protein is CASSLAGGNQPQHF. The DNA of the CDR3 is TGTGCCAGCAGCTTAGCCGGGGGCAATCAGCCCCAGCATTTT.

The J gene is TRBJ2-1, the V gene TRBV11-3, with TRBD1 matching 8 bases. V shed 5 bases, J shed 3 bases, and the junction held 6 bases outside the gene matches. The CDR3 runs 15 residues. Germline assignment: CDR1 SGHNT and CDR2 YENEEA. The CDR3 DNA reads as TGTGCCAGCAGCGGAGGACAGGGTGACTACAATGAGCAGTTCTTC. Translated, it gives CASSGGQGDYNEQFF.

The V and J genes are TRBV18 and TRBJ1-1, with TRBD1 matching over 8 bases. Germline V CDR1 and CDR2: KGHSH, LQKENI. The CDR3 consists of 14 residues. J was trimmed by 3 bases and V by 4 bases; bases with no gene match: 4. CDR3 in amino acids: CASSQNRGDTEAFF. The CDR3 DNA sequence: TGTGCCAGCTCACAAAACAGGGGGGACACTGAAGCTTTCTTT.

V gene TRBV19 combines with J gene TRBJ2-7; TRBD2 aligns across 8 bases. The length of the CDR3 is 13 residues. Per the germline V gene, CDR1 is LNHDA and CDR2 is SQIVND (reference sequence). The J segment lost 2 bases and the V segment lost 5 bases, leaving 2 bases of the junction unmatched. As DNA, the CDR3 is TGTGCCAGTAGTTCGGGACTAGCCTACGAGCAGTACTTC. This sequence encodes CASSSGLAYEQYF.

A note on this clone: The same CDR3 also results from other DNA sequences found in this sample. The J gene is TRBJ2-3, the V gene TRBV6-6; D call uncertain. Trimming removed 3 bases at V and 5 bases at J, with 3 bases between. CDR1 and CDR2 (germline): MNHNY, SVGAGI (reference sequence). The CDR3 is 11 residues long. The CDR3 region is CASSYQDTQYF. The CDR3, as DNA: TGTGCCAGCAGTTATCAAGATACGCAGTATTTT.

Points on this clone: Other DNA sequences in this specimen translate into the identical CDR3. The CDR3 DNA is TGTGCCAGCAGCCAAGGGGCCCGCTCGGAGACCCAGTACTTC. Protein: CASSQGARSETQYF. The rearrangement links TRBV14 to TRBJ2-5; D ambiguous. V shed 1 base and J shed 5 bases, with 11 bases lying between them. This CDR3 is 14 amino acids long. Germline-derived CDR1 and CDR2 are SGHDN and FVKESK.

The genes are TRBV12-3 or TRBV12-4 and TRBJ2-7; TRBD1 matches at 9 bases. The CDR3 runs 12 residues. V lost 5 bases and J lost 9; bases outside the gene matches: 5. The DNA of the CDR3 is TGTGCCAGCAGTCTCACAGGGGGCGGGCAGTACTTC. Its translation: CASSLTGGGQYF.